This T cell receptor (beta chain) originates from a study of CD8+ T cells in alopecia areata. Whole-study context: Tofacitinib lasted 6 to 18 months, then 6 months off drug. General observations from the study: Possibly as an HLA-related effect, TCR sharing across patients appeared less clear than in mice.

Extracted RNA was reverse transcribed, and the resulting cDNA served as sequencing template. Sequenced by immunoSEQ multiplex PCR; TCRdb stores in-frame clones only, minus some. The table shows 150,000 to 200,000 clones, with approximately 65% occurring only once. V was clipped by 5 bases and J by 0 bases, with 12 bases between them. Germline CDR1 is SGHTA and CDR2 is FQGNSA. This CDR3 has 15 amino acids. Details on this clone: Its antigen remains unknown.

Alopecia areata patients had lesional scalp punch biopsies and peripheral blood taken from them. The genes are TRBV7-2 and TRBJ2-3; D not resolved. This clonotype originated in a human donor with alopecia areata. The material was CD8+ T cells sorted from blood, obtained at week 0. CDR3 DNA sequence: TGTGCCAGCAGCCTGAGATGGGCTAGCACAGATACGCAGTATTTT. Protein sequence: CASSLRWASTDTQYF.